One sample yielded the 13 T cell receptor beta chains listed below, sequenced in a study of T cells expressing NK-cell markers. TCRdb reanalyzed the 5' RACE reads and collapses them to one entry per CDR3 protein, without DNA. The sample is made up of 500,000 or so distinct CDR3 sequences, and the top ten hold approximately 3.6% of it. Sequenced: blood T cells: a sorted CD56 or NKG2C T cell subset, CD4+ or CD8+ T cells, or bulk PBMC T cells (not recorded which). All receptors derive from a young man in good health.

The chain uses TRBV12-3 or TRBV12-4 and TRBJ2-1; TCRdb returns TRBD2, unconfirmable since there is no DNA. The CDR3 sequence is 15 residues long. The CDR3 loop reads CASSPVGLAGDEQFF.

The V gene is TRBV6-5, the J gene TRBJ2-3. In germline, CDR1 is MNHEY, CDR2 SVGAGI. The CDR3 extends over 15 amino acids. The CDR3 loop is CASSYTQWGTDTQYF.

This CDR3 reads CATSLERIADTQYF. The chain has TRBV15 and TRBJ2-3. There are 14 residues in the CDR3. The germline CDR1 and CDR2 sequences are LNHNV and YYDKDF (reference sequence).

V usage is TRBV7-9 and J usage is TRBJ2-1; checking the TCRdb D call of TRBD1 is not possible without DNA. The germline V gene encodes CDR1 SEHNR and CDR2 FQNEAQ (reference sequence). CDR3 length: 15 residues. Here the CDR3 reads CASSLRAGRYNEQFF.

CDR3 sequence reads: CATSDLGHLNTGELFF. The chain recombines TRBV24-1 with TRBJ2-2; TCRdb's assignment of TRBD1 cannot be checked, as there is no DNA. Germline V gene data show CDR1 as KGHDR and CDR2 as SFDVKD. CDR3 length: 16 amino acids.

The chain links TRBV11-2 to TRBJ2-3; the TCRdb call, TRBD1, lacks DNA for checking. In germline, CDR1 is SGHAT, CDR2 FQNNGV. The CDR3 totals 16 residues. This CDR3 reads CASSSRGQLRTDTQYF.

The chain recombines TRBV7-2 with TRBJ2-3; TCRdb's assignment of TRBD2 cannot be checked, as there is no DNA. This CDR3 has 16 residues. The germline V gene has CDR1 SGHTA and CDR2 FQGNSA. The CDR3 sequence is CASSTRSSGSPDTQYF.

The CDR3 here is CASSSLASAEAFF. The rearrangement uses TRBV4-1 and TRBJ1-1. Germline V gene sequence: CDR1 MGHRA, CDR2 YSYEKL. The CDR3 has 13 amino acids.

Frequency places this clonotype as medium-sized (0.01 to 0.1%). V usage is TRBV7-9 and J usage is TRBJ1-2. Germline-derived CDR1 and CDR2 are SEHNR and FQNEAQ (reference sequence). The CDR3 is 14 residues long. CDR3 in amino acids: CASSLLEAGYGYTF. The full variable domain, in which reference TRBV7-9 and TRBJ1-2 provide the parts outside the CDR3, is DTGVSQNPRHKITKRGQNVTFRCDPISEHNRLYWYRQTLGQGPEFLTYFQNEAQLEKSRLLSDRFSAERPKGSFSTLEIQRTEQGDSAMYLCASSLLEAGYGYTFGSGTRLTVV.

V and J are TRBV4-3 and TRBJ1-6. Germline V gene lookup returns CDR1 LGHNA and CDR2 YSLEER. CDR3 size: 13 residues. This CDR3 reads CASSQSRFSPLHF.

The chain is built from TRBV7-2 and TRBJ1-2. There are 12 residues in the CDR3. In germline, CDR1 is SGHTA, CDR2 FQGNSA. This CDR3 is CAGSAPNYGYTF.

The genes are TRBV7-9 and TRBJ1-5; there is no DNA to check the TCRdb D call of TRBD1. Germline CDR1 is SEHNR and CDR2 is FQNEAQ (reference sequence). The CDR3 contains 15 residues. The CDR3 is CASSLEGTGGEPQHF. The variable domain in full, completed from reference TRBV7-9 and TRBJ1-5, reads DTGVSQNPRHKITKRGQNVTFRCDPISEHNRLYWYRQTLGQGPEFLTYFQNEAQLEKSRLLSDRFSAERPKGSFSTLEIQRTEQGDSAMYLCASSLEGTGGEPQHFGDGTRLSIL.

V usage is TRBV7-2 and J usage is TRBJ2-1; without DNA, the TCRdb call of TRBD1 cannot be checked. The germline V gene has CDR1 SGHTA and CDR2 FQGNSA. This CDR3 region has 18 residues. The CDR3 is CASSFRRTGLIGYNEQFF.